Listed here is a single T cell receptor beta chain. Its antigen is not identified. The sample comes from a study of T cell responses to AZD1222 COVID-19 vaccine. General observations from the study: Donor demographics were predominantly white British with a female majority; clonal diversity may be underestimated. Vaccine-related CD4 TCRs covered spike, predominating at 160-218 and 743-854. Recipients of two AZD1222 doses showed rising Spike-specific TCR breadth and depth.

The germline V and J ends were trimmed by 0 bases and 2 bases, with 11 bases remaining between them. CDR1 and CDR2 (germline): SGHRS, YFSETQ. The CDR3 runs to 15 residues. Data came from immunoSEQ multiplex PCR; TCRdb stores just in-frame clones and leaves some out. The sample carries approximately 130,000 clones, about 88% recorded once. This clonotype originated in an adult who received the AZD1222 COVID-19 vaccine. The genes are TRBV5-1 and TRBJ2-5, with D perhaps assigned TRBD1 or TRBD2 (5 bases each). This specimen was peripheral blood, taken 28 days after the second AZD1222 dose. The CDR3 coding sequence is TGCGCCAGCAGCTTGGGGGACGGTGGGCAAGAGACCCAGTACTTC. This codes for CASSLGDGGQETQYF.